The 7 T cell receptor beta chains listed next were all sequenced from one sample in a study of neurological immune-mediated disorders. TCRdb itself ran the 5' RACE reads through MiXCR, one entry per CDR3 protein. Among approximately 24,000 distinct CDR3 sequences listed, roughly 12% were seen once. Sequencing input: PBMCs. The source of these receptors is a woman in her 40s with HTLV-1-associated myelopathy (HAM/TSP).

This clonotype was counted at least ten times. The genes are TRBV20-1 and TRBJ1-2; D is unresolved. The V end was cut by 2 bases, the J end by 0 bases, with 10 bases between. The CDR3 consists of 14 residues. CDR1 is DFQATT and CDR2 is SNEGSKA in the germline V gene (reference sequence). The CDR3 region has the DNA TGCAGTGCTAGAACAAGGCCTGCTAACTATGGCTACACCTTC. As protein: CSARTRPANYGYTF.

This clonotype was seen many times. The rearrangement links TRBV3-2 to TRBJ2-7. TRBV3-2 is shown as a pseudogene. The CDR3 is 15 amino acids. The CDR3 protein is CASSRVRGEIYEQYF. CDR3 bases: TGTGCCAGCAGCCGGGTGAGAGGGGAGATCTACGAGCAGTACTTC.

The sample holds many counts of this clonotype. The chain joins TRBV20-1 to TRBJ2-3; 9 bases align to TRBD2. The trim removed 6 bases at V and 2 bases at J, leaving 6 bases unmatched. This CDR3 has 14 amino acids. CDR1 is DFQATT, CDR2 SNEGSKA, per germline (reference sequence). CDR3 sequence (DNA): TGCAGTGCAAGGATAGCGGGGGCCACAGATACGCAGTATTTT. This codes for CSARIAGATDTQYF.

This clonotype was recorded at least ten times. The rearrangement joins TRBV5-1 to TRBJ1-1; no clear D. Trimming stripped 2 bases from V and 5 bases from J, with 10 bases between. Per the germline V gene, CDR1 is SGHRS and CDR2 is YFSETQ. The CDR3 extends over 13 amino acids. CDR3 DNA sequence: TGCGCCAGCAGCTTAGCAAGGGAGACTGAAGCTTTCTTT. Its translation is CASSLARETEAFF.

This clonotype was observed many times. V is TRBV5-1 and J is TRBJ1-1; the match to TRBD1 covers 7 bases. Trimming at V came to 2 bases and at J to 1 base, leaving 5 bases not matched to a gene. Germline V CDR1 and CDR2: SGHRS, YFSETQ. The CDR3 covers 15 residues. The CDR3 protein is CASSLGTAKNTEAFF. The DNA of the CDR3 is TGCGCCAGCAGCTTAGGGACAGCGAAGAACACTGAAGCTTTCTTT.

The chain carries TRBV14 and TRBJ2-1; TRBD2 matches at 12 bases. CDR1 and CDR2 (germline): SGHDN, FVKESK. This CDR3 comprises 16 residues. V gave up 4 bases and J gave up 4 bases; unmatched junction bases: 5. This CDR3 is CASSPSLAGGYNEQFF. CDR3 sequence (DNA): TGTGCCAGCAGCCCCTCACTAGCGGGGGGTTACAATGAGCAGTTCTTC. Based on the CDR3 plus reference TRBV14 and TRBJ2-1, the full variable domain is EAGVTQFPSHSVIEKGQTVTLRCDPISGHDNLYWYRRVMGKEIKFLLHFVKESKQDESGMPNNRFLAERTGGTYSTLKVQPAELEDSGVYFCASSPSLAGGYNEQFFGPGTRLTVL.

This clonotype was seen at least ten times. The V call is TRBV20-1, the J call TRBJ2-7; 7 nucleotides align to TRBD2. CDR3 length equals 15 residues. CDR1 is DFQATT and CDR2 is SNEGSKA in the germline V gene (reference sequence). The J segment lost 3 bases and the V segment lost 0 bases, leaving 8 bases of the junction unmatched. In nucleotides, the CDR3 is TGCAGTGCTAGAGATTCGAGGGACTATTTCTACGAGCAGTACTTC. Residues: CSARDSRDYFYEQYF.